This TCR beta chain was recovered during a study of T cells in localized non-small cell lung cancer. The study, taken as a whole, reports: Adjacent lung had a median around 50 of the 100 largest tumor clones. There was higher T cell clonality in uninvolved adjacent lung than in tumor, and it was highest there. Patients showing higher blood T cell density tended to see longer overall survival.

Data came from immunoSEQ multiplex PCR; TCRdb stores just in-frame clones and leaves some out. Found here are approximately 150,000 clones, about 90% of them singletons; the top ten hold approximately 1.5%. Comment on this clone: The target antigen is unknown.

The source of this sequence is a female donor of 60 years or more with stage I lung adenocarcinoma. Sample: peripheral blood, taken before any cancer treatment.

The CDR3 nucleotides are TGCGCCAGCAGCTTAGCGGGAGTGGTCACCGGGGAGCTGTTTTTT. Protein product: CASSLAGVVTGELFF. The rearrangement uses TRBV5-1 and TRBJ2-2, with TRBD2 matching over 8 bases. Germline loops: CDR1 SGHRS, CDR2 YFSETQ. The J segment lost 4 bases and the V segment lost 2 bases, leaving 4 bases of the junction unmatched. The CDR3 consists of 15 residues. The complete variable domain, with remaining parts taken from reference TRBV5-1 and TRBJ2-2, reads KAGVTQTPRYLIKTRGQQVTLSCSPISGHRSVSWYQQTPGQGLQFLFEYFSETQRNKGNFPGRFSGRQFSNSRSEMNVSTLELGDSALYLCASSLAGVVTGELFFGEGSRLTVL.